The rows below give T cell receptor beta chains drawn from one sample of a study of cytomegalovirus exposure and HLA in healthy donors. Libraries were prepared by immunoSEQ multiplex PCR; TCRdb keeps only in-frame clonotypes and omits some of them. The sample lists approximately 100,000 clones, 60% to 85% seen once, with approximately 2.6% in the top ten. Sequencing was done on a sample of PBMCs. Receptor source: a male donor in good health and CMV-seropositive. The CDR3 runs from the conserved cysteine through the conserved F or W. A D gene is named only where the DNA matches it firmly. Not all rows give a size; the values are once, few, many and, for expanded clones, a class.

D	length	V	size	J	CDR3	DNA
TRBD1	14	TRBV7-2	NA	TRBJ2-7	CASSSYRGTYEQYF	TGTGCCAGCAGCTCCTACAGGGGAACCTACGAGCAGTACTTC
TRBD2	16	TRBV4-3	NA	TRBJ2-5	CASSHELAGVSETQYF	TGCGCCAGCAGCCATGAACTAGCGGGAGTATCGGAGACCCAGTACTTC
NA	16	TRBV4-3	NA	TRBJ2-7	CASSQDAQGFPYEQYF	TGCGCCAGCAGCCAAGATGCGCAGGGGTTTCCCTACGAGCAGTACTTC
NA	15	TRBV30	NA	TRBJ1-5	CAWSLGQLSNQPQHF	TGTGCCTGGAGTCTTGGGCAGCTTAGCAATCAGCCCCAGCATTTT
NA	16	TRBV4-1	NA	TRBJ2-7	CASSQESASLLVEQYF	TGCGCCAGCAGCCAAGAGTCGGCCAGCCTCCTAGTAGAGCAGTACTTC
NA	20	TRBV5-4	NA	TRBJ1-2	CASSSPGRGGEGKRRYGYTF	TGTGCCAGCAGCTCCCCAGGACGCGGAGGGGAGGGGAAGCGTCGCTATGGCTACACCTTC
TRBD2	17	TRBV7-2	once	TRBJ2-1	CASSSASGGAGSNEQFF	TGTGCCAGCAGCTCCGCTAGCGGGGGGGCTGGTAGCAATGAGCAGTTCTTC
TRBD2	15	TRBV9	NA	TRBJ2-1	CASSDPSGRINEQFF	TGTGCCAGCAGCGACCCTAGCGGGAGAATCAATGAGCAGTTCTTC
NA	13	TRBV7-9	NA	TRBJ1-1	CASSPPESCEAFF	TGTGCCAGCAGCCCACCGGAGAGCTGTGAAGCTTTCTTT
TRBD1	13	TRBV7-3	NA	TRBJ2-7	CASSPGQGAFGYF	TGTGCCAGCAGCCCGGGACAGGGGGCCTTCGGGTACTTC
TRBD1	14	TRBV4-1	NA	TRBJ2-7	CASSQPGQGYEQYF	TGCGCCAGCAGCCAGCCGGGACAGGGATACGAGCAGTACTTC
NA	14	TRBV7-8	NA	TRBJ2-3	CASSLSSGTDTQYF	TGTGCCAGCAGCTTAAGCAGCGGGACAGATACGCAGTATTTT
TRBD2	16	TRBV28	NA	TRBJ2-3	CASSIGTSGAVDTQYF	TGTGCCAGCAGTATCGGGACTAGCGGGGCTGTAGATACGCAGTATTTT
NA	13	TRBV5-1	NA	TRBJ2-3	CASSLQPTDTQYF	TGCGCCAGCAGCTTACAGCCCACAGATACGCAGTATTTT
NA	15	TRBV5-1	NA	TRBJ1-2	CASSSGNREVDGYTF	TGCGCCAGCAGCTCAGGAAACAGGGAAGTGGATGGCTACACCTTC
NA	14	TRBV7-9	NA	TRBJ1-3	CASSLANSGNTIYF	TGTGCCAGCAGCTTAGCTAACTCTGGAAACACCATATATTTT
TRBD2	14	TRBV7-9	NA	TRBJ2-5	CASTRTSGEETQYF	TGTGCCAGTACTCGGACTAGCGGGGAAGAGACCCAGTACTTC
TRBD1	15	TRBV6-6	once	TRBJ2-2	CASRGTGARTGELFF	TGTGCCAGCAGGGGGACAGGGGCGAGAACCGGGGAGCTGTTTTTT
NA	16	TRBV5-6	NA	TRBJ1-1	CASSWGGLGRDTEAFF	TGTGCCAGCAGCTGGGGGGGCTTGGGGCGGGACACTGAAGCTTTCTTT
TRBD1	15	TRBV5-1	NA	TRBJ1-5	CASRKGQEGNQPQHF	TGCGCCAGCAGAAAAGGACAGGAGGGGAATCAGCCCCAGCATTTT
NA	13	TRBV4-3	NA	TRBJ1-5	CASSRDTDQPQHF	TGCGCCAGCAGCCGGGACACCGATCAGCCCCAGCATTTT
NA	13	TRBV19	many	TRBJ2-2	CASTIDRTGELFF	TGTGCCAGTACAATCGACAGGACCGGGGAGCTGTTTTTT
TRBD1	15	TRBV7-9	few	TRBJ1-2	CASSIPGQDLYGYTF	TGTGCCAGCAGCATACCGGGACAGGACCTCTATGGCTACACCTTC
NA	15	TRBV6-6	NA	TRBJ2-7	CASSYASGTYYEQYF	TGTGCCAGCAGTTACGCCTCCGGGACATACTACGAGCAGTACTTC
NA	12	TRBV15	NA	TRBJ2-1	CATRQGTNEQFF	TGTGCCACCAGACAGGGTACCAATGAGCAGTTCTTC
TRBD1	14	TRBV9	NA	TRBJ1-3	CASSAGGTGNTIYF	TGTGCCAGCAGCGCAGGGGGGACTGGAAACACCATATATTTT
NA	14	TRBV29-1	NA	TRBJ2-7	CSVNRDSSSYEQYF	TGCAGCGTGAACCGGGACTCAAGCTCCTACGAGCAGTACTTC
NA	15	TRBV19	NA	TRBJ1-1	CATQIQGKVETEAFF	TGTGCCACTCAGATCCAGGGGAAGGTGGAGACTGAAGCTTTCTTT
NA	15	TRBV5-1	NA	TRBJ2-3	CASSPPRQVTDTQYF	TGCGCCAGCTCTCCCCCCCGACAAGTCACAGATACGCAGTATTTT
TRBD2	16	TRBV30	NA	TRBJ2-1	CAWSPLERDSYNEQFF	TGTGCCTGGAGTCCATTAGAGCGGGATTCCTACAATGAGCAGTTCTTC
NA	12	TRBV29-1	NA	TRBJ1-2	CSALQRNYGYTF	TGCAGCGCCTTACAGCGGAACTATGGCTACACCTTC
TRBD1	16	TRBV7-2	NA	TRBJ1-6	CASSLDGRDRGSPLHF	TGTGCCAGCAGCTTAGACGGTCGGGACAGGGGATCACCCCTCCACTTT
TRBD1	14	TRBV2	NA	TRBJ2-7	CASSDGRGPYEQYF	TGTGCCAGCAGTGATGGCAGGGGGCCCTACGAGCAGTACTTC
TRBD1	13	TRBV6-5	few	TRBJ1-1	CASSYYQGVRAFF	TGTGCCAGCAGTTACTACCAGGGGGTTCGAGCTTTCTTT
TRBD1	16	TRBV19	NA	TRBJ1-3	CASSIQGAASGNTIYF	TGTGCCAGTAGTATCCAGGGGGCAGCTTCCGGAAACACCATATATTTT
NA	15	TRBV5-4	NA	TRBJ2-3	CASSRDRPSTDTQYF	TGTGCCAGCAGCAGAGACAGGCCCAGCACAGATACGCAGTATTTT
NA	14	TRBV28	NA	TRBJ2-1	CASKGQGNINEQFF	TGTGCCAGCAAGGGGCAGGGGAACATTAATGAGCAGTTCTTC
NA	13	TRBV5-4	few	TRBJ1-2	CASSLESGSGYTF	TGTGCCAGCAGCTTGGAGTCGGGGTCCGGCTACACCTTC
NA	15	TRBV6-5	NA	TRBJ2-7	CASKTTERSSYEQYF	TGTGCCAGCAAAACGACAGAAAGGAGCTCCTACGAGCAGTACTTC
TRBD1	16	TRBV19	once	TRBJ1-4	CASSIEGDRANEKLFF	TGTGCCAGTAGTATAGAGGGGGACAGGGCGAATGAAAAACTGTTTTTT
NA	12	TRBV7-2	NA	TRBJ2-7	CASRLLEGEQYF	TGTGCCAGCAGGCTACTGGAGGGCGAGCAGTACTTC
TRBD1	13	TRBV27	NA	TRBJ2-7	CASSSGQGYEQYF	TGTGCCAGCAGTTCCGGACAGGGCTACGAGCAGTACTTC
NA	13	TRBV7-9	NA	TRBJ1-1	CASGPRGGTEAFF	TGTGCCAGCGGTCCGAGGGGAGGGACTGAAGCTTTCTTT
NA	14	TRBV6-5	NA	TRBJ1-1	CASSALTLNTEAFF	TGTGCCAGCAGTGCCCTAACTTTGAACACTGAAGCTTTCTTT
NA	14	TRBV27	NA	TRBJ2-1	CASSLILGSNEQFF	TGTGCCAGCAGTTTAATTCTTGGCTCCAATGAGCAGTTCTTC
NA	13	TRBV28	NA	TRBJ1-1	CASGTLMNTEAFF	TGTGCCAGCGGGACACTAATGAACACTGAAGCTTTCTTT
TRBD1	18	TRBV4-1	few	TRBJ1-5	CASSLRDRGVESNQPQHF	TGCGCCAGCAGCCTCCGGGACAGGGGGGTGGAAAGCAATCAGCCCCAGCATTTT
NA	16	TRBV4-3	once	TRBJ1-2	CASSQALGGVNYGYTF	TGCGCCAGCAGCCAAGCCCTTGGGGGGGTTAACTATGGCTACACCTTC
TRBD2	21	TRBV7-6	once	TRBJ2-7	CASSLLKPRTYSERELWEQYF	TGTGCCAGCAGCTTATTGAAACCCCGGACATATAGTGAGCGGGAGCTGTGGGAGCAGTACTTC
TRBD1	13	TRBV5-1	NA	TRBJ2-7	CASSLLRGLEQYF	TGCGCCAGCAGCTTACTCAGGGGGCTAGAGCAGTACTTC